The 23 T cell receptor beta chains presented below share a single source sample, sequenced in a study of blood T cell repertoires in COVID-19. TCRdb keeps only in-frame clones here, not all; method: immunoSEQ multiplex PCR. The sample consists of some 76,000 clones, 65% to 85% of them appearing once. The sequenced material came from peripheral blood. All receptors come from a man aged 50-60 years with COVID-19, enrolled during active disease.

The chain uses TRBV29-1 and TRBJ1-2; 9 bases match TRBD1. The CDR3 loop spans 14 amino acids. Germline V gene data show CDR1 as SQVTM and CDR2 as ANQGSEA. J lost 8 bases, V lost 4 bases, and 11 bases had no gene match. The CDR3 nucleotides are TGCAGCGTTGTATGGGACAGGGAATACCAAGGCTACACCTTC. This gives the protein CSVVWDREYQGYTF.

The table lists this clone with a count of one. The DNA for the CDR3 is TGTGCCAGCAGCCATGGACGGGGAGGGCCTGATGAGCAGTTCTTC. Translation gives CASSHGRGGPDEQFF. The chain employs TRBV4-2 and TRBJ2-1, with 7 bases fitting TRBD2. Germline CDR1 is LGHNA and CDR2 is YNFKEQ. The CDR3 covers 15 residues. J gave up 8 bases and V 3 bases, and 10 bases lay outside the gene matches.

The genes are TRBV10-1 and TRBJ2-2; D gene ambiguous. Germline V lookup: CDR1 WNHNN, CDR2 SYGVQD (reference sequence). The V gene lost 6 bases and the J gene lost 4 bases, with 24 bases spanning the gap. The CDR3 has 18 residues. The CDR3 DNA is TGCGCCAGCAGAGCAGTGACCCCGACTCTCCATAGCACCGGGGAGCTGTTTTTT. Amino acid sequence: CASRAVTPTLHSTGELFF.

The CDR3 sequence is CASSGTGTSGRVLFF. CDR3 DNA sequence: TGTGCCAGCAGCGGAACCGGGACTAGCGGGAGAGTGCTGTTTTTT. The gene calls are TRBV3-1 (or the pseudogene TRBV3-2) and TRBJ2-2; 14 nucleotides agree with TRBD2. V was clipped by 5 bases and J by 13 bases; unmatched bases: 9. The CDR3 length is 15 residues. From germline, CDR1 is LGHDT and CDR2 YNNKEL (reference sequence).

V and J are TRBV19 and TRBJ2-6, with a tentative D call TRBD2 (5 bases). From germline, CDR1 is LNHDA and CDR2 SQIVND (reference sequence). The CDR3 totals 15 residues. With 4 bases removed from V and 4 bases from J, the gap between germline ends came to 11 bases. This chain's CDR3 is CASSTTRLGANVLTF. For the CDR3, the DNA is TGTGCCAGTAGTACTACTAGGCTCGGGGCCAACGTCCTGACTTTC.

This clone was picked up many times. The chain carries TRBV5-1 and TRBJ2-2; 8 nucleotides align to TRBD1. CDR1 and CDR2 (germline): SGHRS, YFSETQ. This CDR3 is 15 amino acids long. The V gene end was trimmed by 3 bases and the J gene end by 5 bases; junction bases not matched to a gene: 6. The CDR3 nucleotides read TGCGCCAGCAGCTGGACAGGGTTTGCAACCGGGGAGCTGTTTTTT. This sequence encodes CASSWTGFATGELFF.

The chain carries TRBV18 and TRBJ1-5, with D perhaps matching TRBD1 (5 bases). V was trimmed by 5 bases and J by 6 bases, leaving 11 bases between them. The V gene's germline CDR1 is KGHSH and CDR2 LQKENI. The CDR3 has 13 amino acids. The CDR3 loop reads CASSESQGQPQHF. CDR3 DNA sequence: TGTGCCAGCTCAGAATCCCAGGGTCAGCCCCAGCATTTT.

The J gene is TRBJ1-5, the V gene TRBV6-6, with D tentatively TRBD1 (6 bases). The CDR3 sequence is 20 residues long. Germline-derived CDR1 and CDR2 are MNHNY and SVGAGI (reference sequence). The germline V and J ends were trimmed by 6 bases and 1 base, with 28 bases remaining between them. For the CDR3, the DNA is TGTGCCAGCAGCCGCCTGACTGAGGGACACCTCGGAAGGAGCAATCAGCCCCAGCATTTT. Encoded protein: CASSRLTEGHLGRSNQPQHF.

This chain connects TRBV28 to TRBJ1-6; TRBD1 matches at 8 bases. V lost 4 bases to trimming and J lost 0 bases; unmatched junction nucleotides: 5. Germline V gene data show CDR1 as MDHEN and CDR2 as SYDVKM. This CDR3 has 17 residues. The CDR3 loop is CASSSGQGGSYNSPLHF. CDR3 nucleotides: TGTGCCAGCAGTTCCGGACAGGGAGGCTCCTATAATTCACCCCTCCACTTT.

This clone was found once. CDR3 sequence (DNA): TGTGCCAGCAGCTCTCCCGGACAGGGGGCACAGGGCTACACCTTC. Translation: CASSSPGQGAQGYTF. The rearrangement joins TRBV4-2 to TRBJ1-2; TRBD1 matches 11 bases. V gave up 5 bases and J gave up 8 bases; unmatched junction bases: 10. Germline-derived CDR1 and CDR2 are LGHNA and YNFKEQ. The CDR3 runs 15 residues.

There are a few counts of this clone. The chain employs TRBV9 and TRBJ1-1; TRBD1 matches 9 bases. CDR1 is SGDLS, CDR2 YYNGEE, per germline. The J segment lost 11 bases and the V segment lost 3 bases, leaving 5 bases of the junction unmatched. The CDR3 length is 12 residues. The CDR3 DNA reads TGTGCCAGCAGCGCGGACAGGGGCCATGCTTTCTTT. It codes for CASSADRGHAFF. The full variable domain, rest sourced from reference TRBV9 and TRBJ1-1, is DSGVTQTPKHLITATGQRVTLRCSPRSGDLSVYWYQQSLDQGLQFLIQYYNGEERAKGNILERFSAQQFPDLHSELNLSSLELGDSALYFCASSADRGHAFFGQGTRLTVV.

The sample holds one count of this clone. This rearrangement joins TRBV6-2 or TRBV6-3 to TRBJ2-2; TRBD1 is a possible D gene (5 bases). The CDR3 is 16 amino acids. The V end lost 0 bases, the J end lost 6 bases, and 14 bases lay between the germline ends. Germline V CDR1 and CDR2: MNHEY, SVGEGT. The CDR3 here is CASSYSSGSGPGELFF. Written as DNA, the CDR3 is TGTGCCAGCAGTTACTCGTCTGGATCAGGGCCCGGGGAGCTGTTTTTT.

The chain is built from TRBV7-9 and TRBJ1-4; 8 bases agree with TRBD1. V lost 0 bases, J lost 7 bases, and 4 bases stayed unmatched. This CDR3 contains 15 residues. Germline lookup yields CDR1 SEHNR and CDR2 FQNEAQ (reference sequence). The CDR3 sequence is CASSLAGQGVEKLFF. The CDR3 region has the DNA TGTGCCAGCAGCTTAGCAGGACAGGGAGTTGAAAAACTGTTTTTT.

In this sample, this clone turned up a few times. The chain has TRBV7-9 and TRBJ1-4, with a weak D call TRBD1 (6 bases). Germline CDR1 and CDR2: SEHNR and FQNEAQ (reference sequence). This CDR3 has 12 amino acids. Trimming took off 6 bases at V and 12 bases at J, with 14 bases between the two ends. CDR3 DNA sequence: TGTGCCAGCAGACCTCTGGGGGCCGAACTGTTTTTT. Translating gives CASRPLGAELFF. The variable domain in full, completed from reference TRBV7-9 and TRBJ1-4, reads DTGVSQNPRHKITKRGQNVTFRCDPISEHNRLYWYRQTLGQGPEFLTYFQNEAQLEKSRLLSDRFSAERPKGSFSTLEIQRTEQGDSAMYLCASRPLGAELFFGSGTQLSVL.

This chain links TRBV7-2 with TRBJ2-1, with 7 nucleotides matching TRBD2. The CDR3 extends over 15 amino acids. The V gene end was trimmed by 2 bases and the J gene end by 3 bases; junction bases not matched to a gene: 4. Per germline, CDR1 SGHTA and CDR2 FQGNSA. The CDR3 nucleotides are TGTGCCAGCAGCTTATCGGCGGGAGACTACAATGAGCAGTTCTTC. This encodes CASSLSAGDYNEQFF.

V is TRBV6-5 and J is TRBJ2-3; 8 bases align to TRBD2. V dropped 6 bases and J dropped 4; count of bases not matched to a gene: 9. Per germline, CDR1 MNHEY and CDR2 SVGAGI. The CDR3 has 15 amino acids. The chain's CDR3 is CASSRSGRNADTQYF. For the CDR3, the DNA is TGTGCCAGCAGCCGGAGCGGGAGAAACGCAGATACGCAGTATTTT.

The rearrangement links TRBV9 to TRBJ1-3, with D maybe TRBD1 (6 bases). Trimming stripped 4 bases from V and 0 bases from J, with 11 bases between. CDR1 SGDLS and CDR2 YYNGEE come from the germline V gene. The CDR3 is 15 residues long. In nucleotides, the CDR3 is TGTGCCAGCAGCCCTTCAGGGGACTCTGGAAACACCATATATTTT. It codes for CASSPSGDSGNTIYF. The full variable domain, its missing parts supplied by reference TRBV9 and TRBJ1-3, is DSGVTQTPKHLITATGQRVTLRCSPRSGDLSVYWYQQSLDQGLQFLIQYYNGEERAKGNILERFSAQQFPDLHSELNLSSLELGDSALYFCASSPSGDSGNTIYFGEGSWLTVV.

This clone was seen once. The chain combines TRBV11-2 with TRBJ2-5; TRBD2 matches at 7 bases. The V segment lost 1 base and the J segment 2 bases; nucleotides outside the gene matches: 4. This CDR3 has 15 residues. Per germline, CDR1 SGHAT and CDR2 FQNNGV. DNA for the CDR3: TGTGCCAGCAGCTTAGGGCTAGCGGCGCAAGAGACCCAGTACTTC. Protein product: CASSLGLAAQETQYF.

The V and J genes are TRBV7-2 and TRBJ2-3; the match to TRBD2 covers 12 bases. The junction had 7 bases not matched to a gene; V was cut back by 6 bases and J by 9 bases. CDR1 and CDR2 (germline): SGHTA, FQGNSA. The CDR3 contains 14 residues. The CDR3 bases are TGTGCCAGCAGTACACGACTAGCGGGAGACACGCAGTATTTT. This translates into CASSTRLAGDTQYF.

The chain joins TRBV3-1 (or the pseudogene TRBV3-2) to TRBJ1-6; D unclear. CDR3 length: 12 amino acids. CDR1 and CDR2 from the germline V gene are LGHDT and YNNKEL (reference sequence). The V end lost 1 base, the J end lost 11 bases, and 6 bases lay between the germline ends. The CDR3 coding sequence is TGTGCCAGCAGCCAAGGGAGTCCACCCCTCCACTTT. Its protein product is CASSQGSPPLHF.

The chain has TRBV5-4 and TRBJ1-5, with D perhaps TRBD1 (5 bases). The length of the CDR3 is 14 residues. V lost 1 base and J lost 0, with 5 bases in between. CDR1 is SGHNT, CDR2 YYREEE, per germline (reference sequence). CDR3 region: CASSLQGSNQPQHF. CDR3 coding DNA: TGTGCCAGCAGCTTGCAGGGTAGCAATCAGCCCCAGCATTTT. The variable domain in full, completed from reference TRBV5-4 and TRBJ1-5, reads ETGVTQSPTHLIKTRGQQVTLRCSSQSGHNTVSWYQQALGQGPQFIFQYYREEENGRGNFPPRFSGLQFPNYSSELNVNALELDDSALYLCASSLQGSNQPQHFGDGTRLSIL.

The rearrangement uses TRBV6-5 and TRBJ2-7; D is perhaps TRBD1 (7 bases). The CDR3 spans 14 residues. Germline CDR1 MNHEY, CDR2 SVGAGI. V was cut by 6 bases and J by 3 bases, with 15 bases left in between. Here the CDR3 reads CASRSPGGSYEQYF. DNA for the CDR3: TGTGCCAGCAGATCGCCAGGGGGGAGCTACGAGCAGTACTTC.

This sequence joins TRBV6-5 and TRBJ1-5; 12 bases match TRBD1. The CDR3 extends over 14 amino acids. V gave up 8 bases and J gave up 6 bases; unmatched junction bases: 5. Germline V gives CDR1 MNHEY, CDR2 SVGAGI. CDR3 coding DNA: TGTGCCAGCCGGGGACAGGGGGCGGCTCAGCCCCAGCATTTT. It yields the protein CASRGQGAAQPQHF.